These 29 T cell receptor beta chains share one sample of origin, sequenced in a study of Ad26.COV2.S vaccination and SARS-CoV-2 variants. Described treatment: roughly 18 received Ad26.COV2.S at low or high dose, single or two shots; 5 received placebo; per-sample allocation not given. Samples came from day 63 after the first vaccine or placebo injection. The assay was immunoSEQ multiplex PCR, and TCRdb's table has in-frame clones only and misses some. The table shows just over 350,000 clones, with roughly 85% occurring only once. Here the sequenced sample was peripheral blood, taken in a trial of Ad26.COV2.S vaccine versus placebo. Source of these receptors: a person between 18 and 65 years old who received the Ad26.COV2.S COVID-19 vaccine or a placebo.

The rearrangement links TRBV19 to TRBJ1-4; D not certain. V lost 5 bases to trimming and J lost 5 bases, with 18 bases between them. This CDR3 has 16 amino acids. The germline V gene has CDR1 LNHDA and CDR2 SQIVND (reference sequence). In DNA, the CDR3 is TGTGCCAGTAGTCCTCGAACCGGACTGAGAAATGAAAAACTGTTTTTT. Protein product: CASSPRTGLRNEKLFF. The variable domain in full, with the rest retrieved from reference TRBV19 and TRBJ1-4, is DGGITQSPKYLFRKEGQNVTLSCEQNLNHDAMYWYRQDPGQGLRLIYYSQIVNDFQKGDIAEGYSVSREKKESFPLTVTSAQKNPTAFYLCASSPRTGLRNEKLFFGSGTQLSVL.

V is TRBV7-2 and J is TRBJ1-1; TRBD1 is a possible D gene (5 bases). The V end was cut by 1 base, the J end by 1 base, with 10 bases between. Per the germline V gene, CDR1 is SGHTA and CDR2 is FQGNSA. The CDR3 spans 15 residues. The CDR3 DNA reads TGTGCCAGCAGCTTAGTCAGGGAGCGGAACACTGAAGCTTTCTTT. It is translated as CASSLVRERNTEAFF.

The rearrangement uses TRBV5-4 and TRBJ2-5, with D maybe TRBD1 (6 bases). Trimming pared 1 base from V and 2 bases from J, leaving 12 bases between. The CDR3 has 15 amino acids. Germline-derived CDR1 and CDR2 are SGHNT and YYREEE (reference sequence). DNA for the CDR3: TGTGCCAGCAGCTTGCCCAGGGGTTCACAAGAGACCCAGTACTTC. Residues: CASSLPRGSQETQYF.

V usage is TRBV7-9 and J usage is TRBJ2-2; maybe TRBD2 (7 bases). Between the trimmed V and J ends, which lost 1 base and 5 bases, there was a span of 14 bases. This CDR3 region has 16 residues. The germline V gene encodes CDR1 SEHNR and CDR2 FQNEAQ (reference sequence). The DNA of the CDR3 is TGTGCCAGCAGCTTAGTTGTCGGGGGGCCAACCGGGGAGCTGTTTTTT. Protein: CASSLVVGGPTGELFF.

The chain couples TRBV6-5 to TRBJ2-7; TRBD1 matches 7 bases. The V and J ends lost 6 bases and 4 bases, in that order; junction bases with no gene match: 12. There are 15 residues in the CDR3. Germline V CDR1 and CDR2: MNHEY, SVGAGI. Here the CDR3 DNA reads TGTGCCAGCAGACCCCAATCACAGGGGTGGTACGAGCAGTACTTC. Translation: CASRPQSQGWYEQYF.

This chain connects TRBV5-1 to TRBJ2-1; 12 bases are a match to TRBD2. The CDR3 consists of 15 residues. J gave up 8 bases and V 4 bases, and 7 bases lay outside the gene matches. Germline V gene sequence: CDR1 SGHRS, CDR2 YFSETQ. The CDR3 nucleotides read TGCGCCAGCAGCCTAACTAGCGGGGGGCCCTATGAGCAGTTCTTC. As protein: CASSLTSGGPYEQFF.

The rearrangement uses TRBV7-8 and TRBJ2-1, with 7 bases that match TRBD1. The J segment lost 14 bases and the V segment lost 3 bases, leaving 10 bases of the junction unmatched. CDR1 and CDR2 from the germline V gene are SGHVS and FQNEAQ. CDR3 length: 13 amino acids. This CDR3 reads CASSLPPGGPEFF. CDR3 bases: TGTGCCAGCAGCTTGCCACCAGGGGGACCGGAGTTCTTC.

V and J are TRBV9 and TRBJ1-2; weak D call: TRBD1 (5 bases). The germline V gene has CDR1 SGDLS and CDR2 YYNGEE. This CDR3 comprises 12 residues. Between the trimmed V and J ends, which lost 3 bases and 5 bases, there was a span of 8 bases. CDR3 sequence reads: CASSGGWYGYTF. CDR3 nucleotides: TGTGCCAGCAGCGGGGGGTGGTATGGCTACACCTTC.

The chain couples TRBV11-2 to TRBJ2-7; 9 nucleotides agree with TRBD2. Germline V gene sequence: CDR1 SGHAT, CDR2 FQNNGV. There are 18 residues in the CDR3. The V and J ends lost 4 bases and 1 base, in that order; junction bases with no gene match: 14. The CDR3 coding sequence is TGTGCCAGCAGCTCCGTGACGTATGGGACTAGCAGTTCCTACGAGCAGTACTTC. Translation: CASSSVTYGTSSSYEQYF.

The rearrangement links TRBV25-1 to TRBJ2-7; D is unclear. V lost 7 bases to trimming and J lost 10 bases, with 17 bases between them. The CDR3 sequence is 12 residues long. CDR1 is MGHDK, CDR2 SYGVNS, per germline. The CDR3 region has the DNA TGTGCCAGCATAGGCAGTTATGGCGGACAGTACTTC. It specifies CASIGSYGGQYF.

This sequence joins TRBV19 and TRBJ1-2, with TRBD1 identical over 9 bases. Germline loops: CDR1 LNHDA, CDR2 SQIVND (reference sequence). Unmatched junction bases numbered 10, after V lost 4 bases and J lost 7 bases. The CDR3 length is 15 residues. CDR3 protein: CASSTPGQGKGGYTF. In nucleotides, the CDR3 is TGTGCCAGTAGTACGCCGGGACAGGGAAAAGGTGGCTACACCTTC.

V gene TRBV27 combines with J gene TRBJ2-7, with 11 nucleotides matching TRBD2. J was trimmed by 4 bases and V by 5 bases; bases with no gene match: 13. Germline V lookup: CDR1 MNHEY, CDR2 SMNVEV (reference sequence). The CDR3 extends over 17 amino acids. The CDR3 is CASSILVAGGPKYEQYF. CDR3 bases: TGTGCCAGCAGTATACTCGTAGCGGGAGGGCCTAAATACGAGCAGTACTTC.

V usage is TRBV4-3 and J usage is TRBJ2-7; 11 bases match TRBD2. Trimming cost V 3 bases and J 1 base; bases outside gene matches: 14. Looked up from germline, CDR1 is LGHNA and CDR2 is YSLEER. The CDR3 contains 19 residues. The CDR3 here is CASSHTSGSSSGRSYEQYF. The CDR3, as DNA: TGCGCCAGCAGCCACACCTCCGGCTCCTCTAGCGGGAGGTCCTACGAGCAGTACTTC.

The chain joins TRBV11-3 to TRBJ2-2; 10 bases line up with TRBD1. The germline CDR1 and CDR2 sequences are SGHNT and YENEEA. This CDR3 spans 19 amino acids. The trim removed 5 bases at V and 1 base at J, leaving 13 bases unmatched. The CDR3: CASSNPGTGAQRNTGELFF. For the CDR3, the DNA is TGTGCCAGCAGCAATCCCGGGACAGGGGCCCAGAGGAACACCGGGGAGCTGTTTTTT. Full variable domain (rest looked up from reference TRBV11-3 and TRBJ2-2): EAGVVQSPRYKIIEKKQPVAFWCNPISGHNTLYWYLQNLGQGPELLIRYENEEAVDDSQLPKDRFSAERLKGVDSTLKIQPAELGDSAVYLCASSNPGTGAQRNTGELFFGEGSRLTVL.

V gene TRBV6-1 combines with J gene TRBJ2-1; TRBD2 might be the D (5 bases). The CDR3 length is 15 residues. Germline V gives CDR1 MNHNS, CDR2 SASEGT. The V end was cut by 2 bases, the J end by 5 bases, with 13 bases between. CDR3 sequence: CASSEHHRGNNEQFF. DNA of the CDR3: TGTGCCAGCAGTGAACACCATAGAGGGAACAATGAGCAGTTCTTC.

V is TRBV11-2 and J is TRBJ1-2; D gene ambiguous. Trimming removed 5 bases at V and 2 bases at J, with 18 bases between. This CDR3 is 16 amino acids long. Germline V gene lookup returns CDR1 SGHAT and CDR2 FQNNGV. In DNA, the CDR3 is TGTGCCAGCAGCCCCAGGAGTGTGTTTGCCAACTATGGCTACACCTTC. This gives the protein CASSPRSVFANYGYTF.

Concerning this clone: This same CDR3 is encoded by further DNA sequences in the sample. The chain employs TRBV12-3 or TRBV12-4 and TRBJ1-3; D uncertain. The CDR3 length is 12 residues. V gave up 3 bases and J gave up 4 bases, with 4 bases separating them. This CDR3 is CASSFGGNTIYF. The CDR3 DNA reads TGTGCCAGCAGTTTTGGAGGAAACACCATATATTTT.

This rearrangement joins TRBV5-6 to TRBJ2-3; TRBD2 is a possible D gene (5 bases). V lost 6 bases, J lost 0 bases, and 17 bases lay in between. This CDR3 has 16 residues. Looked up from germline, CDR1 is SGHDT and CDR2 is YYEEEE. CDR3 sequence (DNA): TGTGCCAGCACCAAACTAGTTTCGACTAGCACAGATACGCAGTATTTT. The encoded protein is CASTKLVSTSTDTQYF. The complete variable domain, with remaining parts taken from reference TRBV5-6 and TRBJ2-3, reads DAGVTQSPTHLIKTRGQQVTLRCSPKSGHDTVSWYQQALGQGPQFIFQYYEEEERQRGNFPDRFSGHQFPNYSSELNVNALLLGDSALYLCASTKLVSTSTDTQYFGPGTRLTVL.

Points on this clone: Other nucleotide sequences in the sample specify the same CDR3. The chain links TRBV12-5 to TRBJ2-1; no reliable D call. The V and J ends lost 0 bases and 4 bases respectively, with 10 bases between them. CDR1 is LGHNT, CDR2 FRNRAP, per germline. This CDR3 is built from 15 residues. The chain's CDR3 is CASGLVLSEYNEQFF. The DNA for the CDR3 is TGTGCTAGTGGTTTGGTACTTTCGGAGTACAATGAGCAGTTCTTC. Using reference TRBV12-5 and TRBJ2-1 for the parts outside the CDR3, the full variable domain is DARVTQTPRHKVTEMGQEVTMRCQPILGHNTVFWYRQTMMQGLELLAYFRNRAPLDDSGMPKDRFSAEMPDATLATLKIQPSEPRDSAVYFCASGLVLSEYNEQFFGPGTRLTVL.

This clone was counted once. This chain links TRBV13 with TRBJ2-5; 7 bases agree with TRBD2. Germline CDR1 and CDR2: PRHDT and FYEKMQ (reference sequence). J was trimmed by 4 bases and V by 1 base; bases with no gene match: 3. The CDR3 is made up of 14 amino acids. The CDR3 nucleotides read TGTGCCAGCAGCTTAGCCCAGCGGGGAGAGACCCAGTACTTC. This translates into CASSLAQRGETQYF.

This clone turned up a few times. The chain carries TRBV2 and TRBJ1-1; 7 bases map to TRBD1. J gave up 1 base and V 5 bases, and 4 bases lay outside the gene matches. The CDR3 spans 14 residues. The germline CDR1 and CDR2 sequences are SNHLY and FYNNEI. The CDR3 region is CASSRQGSNTEAFF. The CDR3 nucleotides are TGTGCCAGCAGTCGACAGGGCTCGAACACTGAAGCTTTCTTT.

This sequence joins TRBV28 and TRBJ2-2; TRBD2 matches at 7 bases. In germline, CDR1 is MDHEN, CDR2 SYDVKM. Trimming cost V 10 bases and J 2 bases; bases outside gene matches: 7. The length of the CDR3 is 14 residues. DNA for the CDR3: TGTGCCACCCGCGGGAGAACTAACACCGGGGAGCTGTTTTTT. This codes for CATRGRTNTGELFF.

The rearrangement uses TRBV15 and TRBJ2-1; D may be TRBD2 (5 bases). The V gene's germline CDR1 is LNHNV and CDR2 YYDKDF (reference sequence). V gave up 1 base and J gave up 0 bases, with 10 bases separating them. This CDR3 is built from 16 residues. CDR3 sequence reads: CATSRVRGSSYNEQFF. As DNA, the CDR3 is TGTGCCACCAGCAGAGTTAGAGGGAGCTCCTACAATGAGCAGTTCTTC. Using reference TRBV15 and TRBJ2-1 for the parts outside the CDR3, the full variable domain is DAMVIQNPRYQVTQFGKPVTLSCSQTLNHNVMYWYQQKSSQAPKLLFHYYDKDFNNEADTPDNFQSRRPNTSFCFLDIRSPGLGDTAMYLCATSRVRGSSYNEQFFGPGTRLTVL.

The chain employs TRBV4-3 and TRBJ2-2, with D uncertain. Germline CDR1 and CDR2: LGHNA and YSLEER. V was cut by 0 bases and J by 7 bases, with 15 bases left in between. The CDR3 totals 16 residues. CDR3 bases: TGCGCCAGCAGCCAAGAGGTCGGTCTGAAACACGGGGAGCTGTTTTTT. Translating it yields CASSQEVGLKHGELFF.

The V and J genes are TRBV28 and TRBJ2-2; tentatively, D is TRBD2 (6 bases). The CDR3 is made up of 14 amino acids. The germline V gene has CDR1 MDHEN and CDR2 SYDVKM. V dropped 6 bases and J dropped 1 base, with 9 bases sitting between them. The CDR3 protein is CASRGLMNTGELFF. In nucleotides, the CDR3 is TGTGCCAGCAGGGGACTTATGAACACCGGGGAGCTGTTTTTT.

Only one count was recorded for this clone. CDR3 loop: CATSEPGSPLQETQYF. As DNA, the CDR3 is TGTGCCACCAGTGAACCCGGGTCTCCACTACAAGAGACCCAGTACTTC. The chain recombines TRBV24-1 with TRBJ2-5, with D unresolved. The CDR3 consists of 16 residues. Between the trimmed V and J ends, which lost 4 bases and 2 bases, there was a span of 16 bases. Germline CDR1 KGHDR, CDR2 SFDVKD.

The CDR3 sequence is CASSLDLENIQYF. The CDR3 DNA reads as TGTGCCAGCAGCTTAGATCTCGAGAACATTCAGTACTTC. The chain recombines TRBV11-3 with TRBJ2-4; D unclear. The germline gives CDR1 SGHNT, CDR2 YENEEA. V lost 0 bases and J lost 7, with 7 bases in between. CDR3 size: 13 residues.

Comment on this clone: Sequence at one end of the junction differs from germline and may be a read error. This CDR3 is CARYQNGDSIQPQHF. The CDR3 bases are TGTGCCAGATACCAAAACGGAGACAGCATTCAGCCCCAGCATTTT. The chain carries TRBV5-3 and TRBJ1-5, with D perhaps matching TRBD1 (5 bases). TRBV5-3 has ORF status, its function being uncertain. The CDR3 loop spans 15 amino acids.

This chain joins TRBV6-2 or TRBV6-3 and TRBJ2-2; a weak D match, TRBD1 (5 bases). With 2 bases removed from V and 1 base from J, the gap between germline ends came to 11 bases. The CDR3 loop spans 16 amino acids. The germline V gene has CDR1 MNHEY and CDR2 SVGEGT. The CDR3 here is CASSYKATGNTGELFF. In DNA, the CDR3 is TGTGCCAGCAGTTACAAGGCCACAGGGAACACCGGGGAGCTGTTTTTT.